These 28 T cell receptor beta chains originate from one sample sequenced in a study of CD8+ T cells in alopecia areata. The treatment was: oral pan-JAK inhibitor, 5-10 mg twice daily. Extracted RNA was reverse transcribed, and the resulting cDNA served as sequencing template. Method: immunoSEQ multiplex PCR; TCRdb's copy keeps in-frame clones and lacks some. The repertoire holds about 200,000 clones, with over 45% as singletons. Sequencing was performed on CD4+ T cells sorted from blood, taken at week 24, from a patient treated with tofacitinib. These TCRs come from a human donor with alopecia areata.

V is TRBV5-1 and J is TRBJ2-5; 9 bases are a match to TRBD1. Germline V gene data show CDR1 as SGHRS and CDR2 as YFSETQ. This CDR3 contains 14 residues. V lost 7 bases, J lost 3 bases, and 7 bases stayed unmatched. The CDR3 is CASGRRTGEETQYF. CDR3 coding DNA: TGCGCCAGCGGACGTCGGACAGGGGAAGAGACCCAGTACTTC.

This clone was observed a few times. The chain recombines TRBV4-1 with TRBJ2-3; D possibly uses TRBD1 or TRBD2 (6 bases each). The CDR3 runs 19 residues. Between the trimmed V and J ends, which lost 0 bases and 9 bases, there was a span of 28 bases. Germline values: CDR1 MGHRA, CDR2 YSYEKL. The CDR3 region is CASSQDRRKPGAPGLTQYF. Here the CDR3 DNA reads TGCGCCAGCAGCCAAGATAGACGCAAGCCAGGGGCCCCGGGACTCACGCAGTATTTT.

The chain uses TRBV2 and TRBJ2-3; 8 bases map to TRBD2. The length of the CDR3 is 16 residues. Germline CDR1 and CDR2: SNHLY and FYNNEI. V lost 1 base and J lost 2; bases outside the gene matches: 5. DNA for the CDR3: TGTGCCAGCAGTGAAGGTAGCGGGACAAACACAGATACGCAGTATTTT. Its protein product is CASSEGSGTNTDTQYF.

This clone was counted only a few times. This chain links TRBV7-9 with TRBJ2-5; D call uncertain. This CDR3 is built from 15 residues. The V gene's germline CDR1 is SEHNR and CDR2 FQNEAQ (reference sequence). Trimming removed 1 base from V and 2 bases from J, with 11 bases in between. The CDR3 nucleotides are TGTGCCAGCAGCTTAGGTCCGTCGCTACAAGAGACCCAGTACTTC. Its translation: CASSLGPSLQETQYF.

V usage is TRBV2 and J usage is TRBJ2-3; D might be TRBD1 (6 bases). The length of the CDR3 is 13 residues. V shed 7 bases and J shed 1 base, with 9 bases lying between them. Germline CDR1 reads SNHLY; CDR2 reads FYNNEI. The CDR3 loop reads CASTWTGTDTQYF. The CDR3 nucleotides read TGTGCCAGCACCTGGACAGGCACAGATACGCAGTATTTT.

This clone appeared a few times. The CDR3 here is CSAGQGRETQYF. DNA for the CDR3: TGCAGCGCAGGACAGGGGCGAGAGACCCAGTACTTC. The chain recombines TRBV29-1 with TRBJ2-5, with TRBD1 matching over 9 bases. This CDR3 is 12 amino acids long. CDR1 and CDR2 (germline): SQVTM, ANQGSEA. V shed 7 bases and J 4 bases; nucleotides not matched to a gene: 4.

Of note for this clone: In the same sample, other DNA sequences code for this CDR3. This chain links TRBV9 with TRBJ2-2; D unclear. CDR1 and CDR2 (germline): SGDLS, YYNGEE. CDR3 size: 14 residues. Trimming took off 0 bases at V and 1 base at J, with 4 bases between the two ends. CDR3 nucleotide sequence: TGTGCCAGCAGCGTAGGCGTGAACACCGGGGAGCTGTTTTTT. This codes for CASSVGVNTGELFF. The whole variable domain, remainder taken from reference TRBV9 and TRBJ2-2, is DSGVTQTPKHLITATGQRVTLRCSPRSGDLSVYWYQQSLDQGLQFLIQYYNGEERAKGNILERFSAQQFPDLHSELNLSSLELGDSALYFCASSVGVNTGELFFGEGSRLTVL.

This clone was detected only a few times. The chain employs TRBV15 and TRBJ2-1, with D perhaps matching TRBD1 (6 bases). The germline CDR1 and CDR2 sequences are LNHNV and YYDKDF (reference sequence). The CDR3 spans 14 residues. The V end lost 0 bases, the J end lost 6 bases, and 9 bases lay between the germline ends. The CDR3 coding sequence is TGTGCCACCAGCAGAGAAACAGGGTCCAATGAGCAGTTCTTC. Its translation: CATSRETGSNEQFF.

The CDR3 reads CASSVVGAGGPNDEQYF. The CDR3 DNA follows: TGTGCCAGCAGCGTAGTTGGAGCGGGAGGGCCCAATGACGAGCAGTACTTC. This chain connects TRBV9 to TRBJ2-7, with 10 bases that match TRBD2. Germline-derived CDR1 and CDR2 are SGDLS and YYNGEE. The CDR3 spans 17 residues. The junction had 11 bases not matched to a gene; V was cut back by 0 bases and J by 5 bases.

The chain combines TRBV7-9 with TRBJ1-6; TRBD1 aligns across 9 bases. V shed 1 base, J shed 10 bases, and the junction held 2 bases outside the gene matches. Germline-derived CDR1 and CDR2 are SEHNR and FQNEAQ (reference sequence). This CDR3 contains 14 residues. The chain's CDR3 is CASSLDDRGSPLHF. The CDR3 coding sequence is TGTGCCAGCAGCTTAGACGACAGGGGGTCACCCCTCCACTTT. The variable domain in full, completed from reference TRBV7-9 and TRBJ1-6, reads DTGVSQNPRHKITKRGQNVTFRCDPISEHNRLYWYRQTLGQGPEFLTYFQNEAQLEKSRLLSDRFSAERPKGSFSTLEIQRTEQGDSAMYLCASSLDDRGSPLHFGNGTRLTVT.

The chain employs TRBV27 and TRBJ2-6; 7 positions agree with TRBD1. Germline trimming cut 7 bases from V and 1 base from J; bases unmatched to any gene: 16. The CDR3 has 19 residues. Germline CDR1 MNHEY, CDR2 SMNVEV (reference sequence). CDR3 coding DNA: TGTGCCAGCACCCCTCGAGGGACAGCCCTTTTTTCTGGGGCCAACGTCCTGACTTTC. Translated, it gives CASTPRGTALFSGANVLTF.

CDR3 protein: CASSLALGGISTDTQYF. CDR3 DNA: TGCGCCAGCAGCTTGGCTTTAGGGGGCATTAGCACAGATACGCAGTATTTT. The gene calls are TRBV5-1 and TRBJ2-3; 7 bases line up with TRBD1. Trimming took 0 bases from V and 0 from J; bases not matched to a gene: 7. CDR1 and CDR2 from the germline V gene are SGHRS and YFSETQ. The CDR3 runs 17 residues. Based on the CDR3 plus reference TRBV5-1 and TRBJ2-3, the full variable domain is KAGVTQTPRYLIKTRGQQVTLSCSPISGHRSVSWYQQTPGQGLQFLFEYFSETQRNKGNFPGRFSGRQFSNSRSEMNVSTLELGDSALYLCASSLALGGISTDTQYFGPGTRLTVL.

This rearrangement joins TRBV29-1 to TRBJ1-3; D is ambiguous. The CDR3 consists of 14 residues. Germline V lookup: CDR1 SQVTM, CDR2 ANQGSEA. The V gene lost 3 bases and the J gene lost 0 bases, with 9 bases spanning the gap. The CDR3 nucleotides are TGCAGCGTTGAGGGCGGACCCTCTGGAAACACCATATATTTT. Protein sequence: CSVEGGPSGNTIYF.

The chain employs TRBV4-3 and TRBJ1-2, with D unclear. The V gene lost 0 bases and the J gene lost 4 bases, with 6 bases spanning the gap. Germline V gives CDR1 LGHNA, CDR2 YSLEER. The CDR3 length is 13 residues. The CDR3 region has the DNA TGCGCCAGCAGCCAAGACGGATTCTATGGCTACACCTTC. Its translation: CASSQDGFYGYTF.

The chain uses TRBV4-1 and TRBJ2-5; 9 positions match TRBD2. Looked up from germline, CDR1 is MGHRA and CDR2 is YSYEKL. The CDR3 covers 16 residues. Trimming removed 1 base from V and 5 bases from J; junction bases left unmatched: 8. The CDR3 DNA reads as TGCGCCAGCAGCCAAGTTGGTGCGGGAGGGGGTGAGACCCAGTACTTC. Encoded protein: CASSQVGAGGGETQYF.

This sequence joins TRBV20-1 and TRBJ2-7; D is unclear. The CDR3 covers 8 residues. The V gene lost 5 bases and the J gene lost 9 bases, with 5 bases spanning the gap. Germline assignment: CDR1 DFQATT and CDR2 SNEGSKA (reference sequence). This CDR3 is CSAGGQYF. The CDR3 DNA reads as TGCAGTGCTGGTGGGCAGTACTTC.

This chain uses TRBV5-1 with TRBJ2-4, with 7 bases matching TRBD2. Germline V gene lookup returns CDR1 SGHRS and CDR2 YFSETQ. The CDR3 loop spans 13 amino acids. V dropped 3 bases and J dropped 12; count of bases not matched to a gene: 9. CDR3 nucleotides: TGCGCCAGCAGCTATGACCTCAGCGGGGATCAGTACTTC. This encodes CASSYDLSGDQYF.

V usage is TRBV5-6 and J usage is TRBJ1-6; 9 bases line up with TRBD1. The CDR3 totals 15 residues. Germline assignment: CDR1 SGHDT and CDR2 YYEEEE. The trim removed 3 bases at V and 10 bases at J, leaving 8 bases unmatched. In DNA, the CDR3 is TGTGCCAGCAGCTCACCGGGACAGGGAAGGTCACCCCTCCACTTT. Its protein is CASSSPGQGRSPLHF.

This clone was counted between two and nine times. CDR3 bases: TGTGCCAGCAGCTCGCAGGAAGCGGGGTCGTTCAATGAGCAGTTCTTC. Its protein product is CASSSQEAGSFNEQFF. The chain carries TRBV11-2 and TRBJ2-1; TRBD2 agrees at 7 bases. This CDR3 is built from 16 residues. Germline-derived CDR1 and CDR2 are SGHAT and FQNNGV. Germline trimming cut 4 bases from V and 6 bases from J; bases unmatched to any gene: 12. Supplemented by reference TRBV11-2 and TRBJ2-1, the full variable domain reads EAGVAQSPRYKIIEKRQSVAFWCNPISGHATLYWYQQILGQGPKLLIQFQNNGVVDDSQLPKDRFSAERLKGVDSTLKIQPAKLEDSAVYLCASSSQEAGSFNEQFFGPGTRLTVL.

V usage is TRBV7-2 and J usage is TRBJ2-1; 13 nucleotides line up with TRBD2. Germline loops: CDR1 SGHTA, CDR2 FQGNSA. This CDR3 is built from 18 residues. Trimming removed 6 bases from V and 1 base from J; junction bases left unmatched: 9. The CDR3 region has the DNA TGTGCCAGCAGTAAAGGACTAGCGGGAGCTGGGTCCTACAATGAGCAGTTCTTC. Translation gives CASSKGLAGAGSYNEQFF.

CDR3 sequence reads: CATGTGRETQYF. The CDR3 nucleotides are TGTGCCACTGGAACAGGGCGCGAGACCCAGTACTTC. This chain connects TRBV10-3 to TRBJ2-5; D may be TRBD1 (6 bases). Germline CDR1 ENHRY, CDR2 SYGVKD. Trimming shortened V by 10 bases and J by 5 bases, and 14 bases separated the two germline ends. CDR3 length equals 12 residues.

This clone has more than one count but fewer than ten. The V gene is TRBV29-1, the J gene TRBJ2-7; tentatively, D is TRBD1 (6 bases). The CDR3 loop spans 14 amino acids. V dropped 2 bases and J dropped 0 bases, with 11 bases sitting between them. The germline V gene has CDR1 SQVTM and CDR2 ANQGSEA. This CDR3 reads CSVESRGSSYEQYF. CDR3 DNA sequence: TGCAGCGTTGAAAGCAGGGGAAGCTCCTACGAGCAGTACTTC.

The rearrangement joins TRBV4-1 to TRBJ2-3; the D call may be TRBD1 or TRBD2 (5 bases each). Germline V gives CDR1 MGHRA, CDR2 YSYEKL. This CDR3 has 18 residues. The V end lost 4 bases, the J end lost 3 bases, and 23 bases lay between the germline ends. The CDR3 spells CASSPERRRGRRTDTQYF. Written as DNA, the CDR3 is TGCGCCAGCAGCCCAGAAAGACGAAGGGGAAGGAGGACAGATACGCAGTATTTT.

This chain connects TRBV6-1 to TRBJ1-4, with TRBD1 matching over 9 bases. Germline CDR1 reads MNHNS; CDR2 reads SASEGT. The CDR3 runs to 15 residues. V trimming: 7 bases; J trimming: 8 bases; junction bases outside the gene matches: 11. DNA for the CDR3: TGTGCCAGCAACCAGTGGACAGGGGAGAAAGAAAAACTGTTTTTT. Its protein product is CASNQWTGEKEKLFF.

V and J are TRBV2 and TRBJ2-5, with TRBD2 matching 9 bases. The ends lost 2 bases at V and 4 bases at J; junction bases unmatched: 2. CDR1 and CDR2 (germline): SNHLY, FYNNEI. This CDR3 has 14 residues. The DNA for the CDR3 is TGTGCCAGCAGTGAATCTAGCGGGGCAGAGACCCAGTACTTC. Its protein is CASSESSGAETQYF.

The chain combines TRBV29-1 with TRBJ2-5, with D unresolved. The length of the CDR3 is 12 residues. Looked up from germline, CDR1 is SQVTM and CDR2 is ANQGSEA. The V end was cut by 4 bases, the J end by 3 bases, with 9 bases between. CDR3 sequence: CSVVWRKETQYF. In nucleotides, the CDR3 is TGCAGCGTTGTGTGGCGGAAAGAGACCCAGTACTTC.

This chain connects TRBV7-8 to TRBJ1-1; perhaps TRBD1 as D (5 bases). The germline gives CDR1 SGHVS, CDR2 FQNEAQ. CDR3 length: 14 residues. Trimming took off 1 base at V and 3 bases at J, with 9 bases between the two ends. The CDR3 is CASSLELGDTEAFF. DNA for the CDR3: TGTGCCAGCAGCTTAGAATTGGGGGACACTGAAGCTTTCTTT.

This chain links TRBV9 with TRBJ2-3; 10 bases fit TRBD2. The CDR3 extends over 18 amino acids. The V gene's germline CDR1 is SGDLS and CDR2 YYNGEE. The junction had 11 bases not matched to a gene; V was cut back by 4 bases and J by 0 bases. DNA for the CDR3: TGTGCCAGCAGCCCCAGGCTAGCGGGGGCCAGCAGCACAGATACGCAGTATTTT. Translation: CASSPRLAGASSTDTQYF.